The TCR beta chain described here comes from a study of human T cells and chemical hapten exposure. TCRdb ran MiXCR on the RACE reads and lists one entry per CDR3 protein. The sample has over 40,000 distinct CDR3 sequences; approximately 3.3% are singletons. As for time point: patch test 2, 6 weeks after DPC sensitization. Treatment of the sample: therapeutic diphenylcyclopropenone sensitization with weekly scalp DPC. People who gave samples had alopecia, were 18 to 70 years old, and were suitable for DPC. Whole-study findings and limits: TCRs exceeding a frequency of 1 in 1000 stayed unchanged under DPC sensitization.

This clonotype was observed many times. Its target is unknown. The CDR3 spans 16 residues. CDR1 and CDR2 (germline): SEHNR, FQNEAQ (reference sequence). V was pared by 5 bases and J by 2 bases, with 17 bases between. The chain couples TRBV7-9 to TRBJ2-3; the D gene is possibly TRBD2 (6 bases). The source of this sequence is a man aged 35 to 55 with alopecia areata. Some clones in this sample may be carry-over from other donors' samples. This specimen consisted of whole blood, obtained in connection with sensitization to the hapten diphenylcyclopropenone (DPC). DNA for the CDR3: TGTGCCAGCAGCCCAATGGTTAGCGGACCCACAGATACGCAGTATTTT. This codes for CASSPMVSGPTDTQYF. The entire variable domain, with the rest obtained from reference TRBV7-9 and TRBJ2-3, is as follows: DTGVSQNPRHKITKRGQNVTFRCDPISEHNRLYWYRQTLGQGPEFLTYFQNEAQLEKSRLLSDRFSAERPKGSFSTLEIQRTEQGDSAMYLCASSPMVSGPTDTQYFGPGTRLTVL.